A selection of T cell receptor beta chains follows, all from one sample in a study of spatial heterogeneity in lung cancer. TCRdb ran MiXCR on the 5' RACE reads and lists one entry per CDR3 protein. The sample shows 23,000 or so distinct CDR3 sequences, 5.5% to 8.5% of them seen only once. This sample comprised PBMCs, obtained at surgery. Source of these receptors: a male donor with early-stage non-small cell lung cancer. The CDR3 runs from the conserved cysteine through the conserved F or W. D genes are given only for firm matches. Size values are once, few and many counts, or a class for expanded clones, and some rows have none.

CDR3 DNA | CDR3 protein | V gene | D gene | clone size | J gene
TGTGCCAGCAGTTTGCGAGCGGCTCAAGAGACCCAGTACTTC | CASSLRAAQETQYF | TRBV12-3/TRBV12-4 | NA | many | TRBJ2-5
TGTGCCAGCACCCCCCGCCGGGGTTTGGAGACCCAGTACTTC | CASTPRRGLETQYF | TRBV5-5 | NA | many | TRBJ2-5
TGTGCCAGCAGCTTAGGGCTAGCGGGGGGGCCGGTGGTCACAGATACGCAGTATTTT | CASSLGLAGGPVVTDTQYF | TRBV11-2 | TRBD2 | few | TRBJ2-3
TGTGCCAGCAGCCAAGTATGGGCCACGGGACGCTACAATGAGCAGTTCTTC | CASSQVWATGRYNEQFF | TRBV3-1 | NA | many | TRBJ2-1
TGTGCCAGCAGTTCCGGACAGGGGTGGAACTATGGCTACACCTTC | CASSSGQGWNYGYTF | TRBV27 | TRBD1 | many | TRBJ1-2
TGTGCCACCAGCCGATCGGGGGGAGTGGAGACCCAGTACTTC | CATSRSGGVETQYF | TRBV15 | TRBD2 | many | TRBJ2-5
TGCAGTGCCAGCCCGACTAGCGGGAGGGCCAGAGAGACCCAGTACTTC | CSASPTSGRARETQYF | TRBV20-1 | TRBD2 | many | TRBJ2-5
TGTGCCAGCTCACCCCTGGCGGACAATCAGCCCCAGCATTTT | CASSPLADNQPQHF | TRBV18 | NA | few | TRBJ1-5
TGTGCCAGCAGCTTAGTAAACAGAATTACTGGAAACACCATATATTTT | CASSLVNRITGNTIYF | TRBV11-2 | NA | many | TRBJ1-3
TGTGCCAGCAGCGTTATTGGAGGGATCACCGGGGAGCTGTTTTTT | CASSVIGGITGELFF | TRBV9 | NA | few | TRBJ2-2
TGTGCCAGCAGCCGGCAGAGCAATCAGCCCCAGCATTTT | CASSRQSNQPQHF | TRBV4-2 | NA | many | TRBJ1-5
TGTGCCAGCAGTTTCCCCGGAGGAGGACGTGGCTACACCTTC | CASSFPGGGRGYTF | TRBV12-3/TRBV12-4 | NA | many | TRBJ1-2
TGCGCCAGCAGCGGGGGACCGAATGAAAAACTGTTTTTT | CASSGGPNEKLFF | TRBV5-1 | NA | NA | TRBJ1-4
TGTGCCAGCAGCTTAGGAGTAGCAGAAGAGACCCAGTACTTC | CASSLGVAEETQYF | TRBV7-8 | NA | many | TRBJ2-5
TGTGCCAGTAGTGGCGGGACAGGGTCTCCTGGGACCAACGTCCTGACTTTC | CASSGGTGSPGTNVLTF | TRBV2 | TRBD1 | few | TRBJ2-6
TGTGCCAGCGGTCGACAGGGGAACAGCGAGACCCAGTACTTC | CASGRQGNSETQYF | TRBV5-5 | TRBD1 | many | TRBJ2-5
TGTGCCAGCAGTTTAATGAGGAACACTGAAGCTTTCTTT | CASSLMRNTEAFF | TRBV27 | NA | few | TRBJ1-1
TGTGCCAGCAGCCAAGATCTTCCCCCGCTAGAACAAGAGACCCAGTACTTC | CASSQDLPPLEQETQYF | TRBV3-1 | NA | NA | TRBJ2-5